This T cell receptor (beta chain) was obtained from a study of T cells after yellow fever vaccination (dated by TCRdb to the late 2010s). With regard to the full study: The SMART-Seq v4 Ultra Low Input RNA kit was used to prepare libraries from fractions with low cell numbers. Bulk TCR alpha and beta repertoires were sequenced longitudinally to track T-cell clones before and after primary and booster YFV17D yellow fever vaccination. Blood was collected at multiple timepoints before and after primary and secondary immunization, and bulk PBMC replicates and cell subsets were isolated. Two healthy male donors, one aged 18 to 30 and one aged 30 to 40 years, made up the cohort. Study-wide findings and limitations: After the booster, most of the clones that had expanded following primary vaccination were detected again (approximately 96% of CD4 and 80% to 90% of CD8), which suggests that memory was broadly maintained. A small fraction of clonotypes appeared in both the CD4 and CD8 compartments, likely as a result of convergent recombination. Computational filtering was needed because FACS-sorted repertoires could contain abundant contaminating clonotypes from the bulk population. The secondary T-cell response was found to be weaker but faster than the primary response, with a peak reached on day 5 rather than on day 15. Because the study included only a couple of donors, the extent to which the findings can be generalized is limited.

Read against the paper, the sample's treatment or condition label means: live attenuated yellow fever vaccine strain. PBMCs were isolated from peripheral blood using a standard Ficoll-Paque protocol. CD4 and CD8 T-cell fractions were isolated with Dynabeads CD4 and CD8 positive selection kits. RNA was extracted with TriZol from bulk PBMCs, CD4 and CD8 fractions, and dextramer-positive and dextramer-negative fractions. Including cysteine and phenylalanine, the CDR3 has 17 amino acids. The only DNA kept is the CDR3, 51 bases in frame from the first base. From V the trimming removes 5 bases and from J it removes 3 bases, while the gene matches leave 14 bases of the junction unaccounted for. CDR1 MDHEN and CDR2 SYDVKM were looked up in the germline V gene. Synthesis of TCR cDNA relied on 5'RACE template switching, a step that introduced a universal primer site along with unique molecular identifiers. cDNA synthesis was primed from both the TCR alpha and TCR beta constant segments. Library amplification used two PCR steps, and the second PCR step added sample barcodes and sequencing adapters. Sequencing of libraries was performed on Illumina HiSeq 2500 (2x100 bp) or NovaSeq (2x150 bp). Processing in the source paper ran as follows. Reads were demultiplexed and collapsed into UMI consensus sequences with MIGEC, and V(D)J alignment was performed with MiXCR. Vaccine-responding clonotypes were defined with edgeR using replicate PBMC samples, requiring FDR below 0.01 and a log2 fold change above 5 up to day 15. Bulk clonotypes were assigned CD4 or CD8 identity according to which sequenced CD4 or CD8 repertoire held them at higher abundance. Through fastp at Q25 and MiXCR, TCRdb rebuilt clones from the public reads, retaining in-frame beta chains. Every CDR3 protein is listed once, alongside the most common genes and DNA of its rows. The V and J calls shown here were made by TCRdb, not taken from the authors' results. Recorded for this sample are 25,000 to 30,000 distinct CDR3 sequences; less than 6.5% of them occurred a single time. The ten largest clones represent about two fifths of the sample.

This clonotype was seen at least ten times. It has no known antigen specificity. Per-base quality was not reported, and no clone a single base away is much larger than it. The V gene is TRBV28 and the J gene is TRBJ2-7, and 9 junction bases match TRBD2. The sample here was CD8+ T cells sorted from PBMCs, taken 10 days after the yellow fever booster vaccination. This TCR was recovered from a man under 40 who received the YFV17D yellow fever vaccine. CDR3 sequence: CASSPTYSTSGDYEQYF. The DNA is as follows: TGTGCCAGCAGTCCCACCTACTCGACTAGCGGAGACTACGAGCAGTACTTC. Where the CDR3 stops, the reference TRBV28 and TRBJ2-7 genes take over; the full variable domain is DVKVTQSSRYLVKRTGEKVFLECVQDMDHENMFWYRQDPGLGLRLIYFSYDVKMKEKGDIPEGYSVSREKKERFSLILESASTNQTSMYLCASSPTYSTSGDYEQYFGPGTRLTVT.